The rows below give T cell receptor beta chains drawn from one sample of a study of T-cell memory formation after mild COVID-19. TCRdb called the 5' RACE reads again in MiXCR, with one record for every CDR3 protein. The sample shows about 110,000 distinct CDR3 sequences, roughly 19% of them seen only once. Material for sequencing was PBMCs or a T cell subset sorted from them (not recorded which). These receptors were collected from a man aged 18 to 30 who had mild COVID-19 (a few samples of this study predate the infection). Cell type and time point are not known. Both conserved end residues are trimmed from each CDR3. Each record gives: V gene, J gene, CDR3 protein.

v_call: TRBV19; j_call: TRBJ2-5; cdr3_aa: ASSPGQQTQETQY
v_call: TRBV7-2; j_call: TRBJ2-7; cdr3_aa: ASSLLDRTYEQY
v_call: TRBV7-2; j_call: TRBJ2-5; cdr3_aa: ASSQRGGRQTQY
v_call: TRBV12-3/TRBV12-4; j_call: TRBJ1-1; cdr3_aa: ASSLEAVWAEAF
v_call: TRBV24-1; j_call: TRBJ2-5; cdr3_aa: ATSDLGQLGETQY
v_call: TRBV4-2; j_call: TRBJ2-1; cdr3_aa: ASSQAQGPSYNEQF
v_call: TRBV6-5; j_call: TRBJ2-2; cdr3_aa: ASSYSTAAGELF
v_call: TRBV29-1; j_call: TRBJ2-5; cdr3_aa: SGRTGTALETQY
v_call: TRBV18; j_call: TRBJ1-4; cdr3_aa: ASSPFGRTTNEKLF
v_call: TRBV7-2; j_call: TRBJ2-7; cdr3_aa: ASSRPTSRVTYEQY
v_call: TRBV20-1; j_call: TRBJ2-2; cdr3_aa: SARDPGPNTGELF
v_call: TRBV6-6; j_call: TRBJ1-2; cdr3_aa: ASSYLGGGSGGYT
v_call: TRBV20-1; j_call: TRBJ1-1; cdr3_aa: SARVPGQGTDEAF
v_call: TRBV10-1; j_call: TRBJ2-1; cdr3_aa: ASSPDRVGNEQF
v_call: TRBV7-2; j_call: TRBJ2-1; cdr3_aa: ASTLGGRGDNEQF
v_call: TRBV7-2; j_call: TRBJ2-1; cdr3_aa: ASGDNEQF
v_call: TRBV4-2; j_call: TRBJ2-5; cdr3_aa: ASSPRGLAEGKETQY
v_call: TRBV6-5; j_call: TRBJ2-7; cdr3_aa: ASSPGTGIYEQY
v_call: TRBV28; j_call: TRBJ2-1; cdr3_aa: ASGGWF
v_call: TRBV29-1; j_call: TRBJ2-3; cdr3_aa: SVGRGLAGRDTQY
v_call: TRBV27; j_call: TRBJ1-2; cdr3_aa: ASSWGQGELYGYT
v_call: TRBV3-1; j_call: TRBJ1-1; cdr3_aa: ASSPRGTEAF
v_call: TRBV12-3/TRBV12-4; j_call: TRBJ2-5; cdr3_aa: ASSLLEKETQY
v_call: TRBV7-2; j_call: TRBJ1-1; cdr3_aa: ASSLAGAGGRSTEAF
v_call: TRBV12-3/TRBV12-4; j_call: TRBJ2-3; cdr3_aa: ASSSSSDTQY
v_call: TRBV4-1; j_call: TRBJ1-6; cdr3_aa: ASSQAGLNNSPLH
v_call: TRBV29-1; j_call: TRBJ2-5; cdr3_aa: SVVMEETQY
v_call: TRBV9; j_call: TRBJ2-6; cdr3_aa: ASSAREGMGDSGANVLT
v_call: TRBV18; j_call: TRBJ2-3; cdr3_aa: ASAISGRSDTQY
v_call: TRBV2; j_call: TRBJ2-2; cdr3_aa: ASSGGTTGELF
v_call: TRBV11-2; j_call: TRBJ2-5; cdr3_aa: ASSPGLAGLLGETQY
v_call: TRBV3-1; j_call: TRBJ2-5; cdr3_aa: ASSQLDRGQETQY
v_call: TRBV5-4; j_call: TRBJ2-2; cdr3_aa: ASSRDRVGDTGELF
v_call: TRBV15; j_call: TRBJ2-5; cdr3_aa: ATSRGGRGDETQY
v_call: TRBV25-1; j_call: TRBJ1-5; cdr3_aa: ASSGPGGDNQPQH
v_call: TRBV20-1; j_call: TRBJ2-5; cdr3_aa: SALRDSKLTQY